Described below is a single TCR beta chain sequence and its context. The V gene's germline CDR1 is KGHDR and CDR2 SFDVKD. Trimming cost V 3 bases and J 0 bases, with 20 bases left between them. The CDR3 runs 18 residues. This specimen belongs to a study of control samples from healthy donors and cancer patients. Measured with immunoSEQ multiplex PCR; TCRdb has only the in-frame clones, and not every one. The profile shows 75,000 to 90,000 clones, over 75% of them singletons. This receptor was taken from a middle-aged man in good health. Sequencing input: blood. J is TRBJ2-7 and V is TRBV24-1; tentatively, D is TRBD2 (5 bases). The CDR3 loop is CATSDLPATERSSYEQYF. CDR3 in DNA: TGTGCCACCAGTGATCTCCCAGCCACAGAGCGGAGCTCCTACGAGCAGTACTTC.